This entry describes one TCR beta chain. The entry originates in a study of blood T cell repertoires in COVID-19. As originally analysed: Nucleated cell number was recorded as an estimate derived from reference gene primer amplification. Method: immunoSEQ multiplex PCR; TCRdb's copy keeps in-frame clones and lacks some. That table supplies the V and J calls and clone size; D and trimming were determined from the DNA. The data hold 88,000 or so clones, with 86% observed a single time. Trimming at V came to 7 bases and at J to 3 bases, leaving 5 bases not matched to a gene. The CDR3 is made up of 15 amino acids. Germline CDR1 LNHDA, CDR2 SQIVND (reference sequence).

V and J are TRBV19 and TRBJ2-3, with 12 bases aligning to TRBD2. The sequenced sample consisted of peripheral blood. The clonotype was recovered from a man in his sixties with acute or convalescent COVID-19. CDR3 DNA: TGTGCCAGTACCTTGACTAGCGGGAGAACAGATACGCAGTATTTT. Its translation is CASTLTSGRTDTQYF.